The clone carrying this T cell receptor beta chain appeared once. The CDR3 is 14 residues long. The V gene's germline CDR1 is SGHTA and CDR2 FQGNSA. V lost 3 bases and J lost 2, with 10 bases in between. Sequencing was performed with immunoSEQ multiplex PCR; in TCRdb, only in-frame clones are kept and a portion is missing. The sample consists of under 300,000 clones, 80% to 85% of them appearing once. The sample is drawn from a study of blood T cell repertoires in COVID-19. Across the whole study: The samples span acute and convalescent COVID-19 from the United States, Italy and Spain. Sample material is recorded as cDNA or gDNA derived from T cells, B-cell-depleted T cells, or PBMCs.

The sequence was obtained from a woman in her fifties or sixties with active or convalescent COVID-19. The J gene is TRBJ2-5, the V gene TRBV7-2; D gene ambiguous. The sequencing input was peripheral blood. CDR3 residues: CASSFGPFQETQYF. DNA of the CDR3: TGTGCCAGCAGCTTTGGCCCTTTTCAAGAGACCCAGTACTTC.